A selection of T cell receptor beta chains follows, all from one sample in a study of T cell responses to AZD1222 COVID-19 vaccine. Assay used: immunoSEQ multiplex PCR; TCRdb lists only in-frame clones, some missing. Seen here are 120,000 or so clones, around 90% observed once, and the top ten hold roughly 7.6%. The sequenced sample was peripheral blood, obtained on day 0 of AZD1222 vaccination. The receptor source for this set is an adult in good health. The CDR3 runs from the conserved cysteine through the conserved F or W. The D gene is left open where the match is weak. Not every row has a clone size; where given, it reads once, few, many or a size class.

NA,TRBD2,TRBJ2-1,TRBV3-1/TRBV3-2,TGTGCCAGCAGCCTGGGACTAGCGGGGGGGTCTGGGAATGAGCAGTTCTTC,CASSLGLAGGSGNEQFF
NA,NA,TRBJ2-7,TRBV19,TGTGCCAGTAGTAGCCAGTACCAGCAGTACTTC,CASSSQYQQYF
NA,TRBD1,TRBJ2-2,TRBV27,TGTGCCAGCAGTCTGGGACAGGGCTTAGGCACCGGGGAGCTGTTTTTT,CASSLGQGLGTGELFF
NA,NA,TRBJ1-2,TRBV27,TGTGCCAGACAGGGAATAATGGATGGCTACACCTTC,CARQGIMDGYTF
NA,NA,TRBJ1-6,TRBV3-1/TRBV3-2,TGTGCCAGCAGCCAAGGACAGAATAATTCACCCCTCCACTTT,CASSQGQNNSPLHF
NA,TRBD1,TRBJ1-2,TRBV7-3,TGTGCCAGCAGCGACGGGACAGGGGGCGGCTACACCTTC,CASSDGTGGGYTF
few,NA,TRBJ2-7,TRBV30,TGTGCCTGGGCGCCCGGGACGGCAACCTACGAGCAGTACTTC,CAWAPGTATYEQYF
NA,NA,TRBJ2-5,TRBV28,TGTGCCAGCATATCCCCGGGAAGGGAGACCCAGTACTTC,CASISPGRETQYF
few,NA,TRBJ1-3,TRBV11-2,TGTGCCAGCAGCTTAGATCCCCCATGGACTGGAAACACCATATATTTT,CASSLDPPWTGNTIYF
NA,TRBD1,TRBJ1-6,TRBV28,TGTGCCAGCAGTTTATCCGACAGGGAGAATTCACCCCTCCACTTT,CASSLSDRENSPLHF
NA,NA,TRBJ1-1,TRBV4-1,TGCGCCAGCAGCCAAACCCCAGACAAATGGACTGAAGCTTTCTTT,CASSQTPDKWTEAFF
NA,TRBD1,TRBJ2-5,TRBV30,TGTGCCTGGATCCAGACAGGGGGGATCTTGGAGACCCAGTACTTC,CAWIQTGGILETQYF
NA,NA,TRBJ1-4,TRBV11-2,TGTGCCAGCAGCCCGGGGACATACAGTGAAAAACTGTTTTTT,CASSPGTYSEKLFF
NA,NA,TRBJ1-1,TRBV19,TGTGCCAGTGGCGACGGGGGAGCTTTCTTT,CASGDGGAFF
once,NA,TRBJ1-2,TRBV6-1,TGTGCCAGCAGTGTAAACCGGGACGGCCCTAACTATGGCTACACCTTC,CASSVNRDGPNYGYTF
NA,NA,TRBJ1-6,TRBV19,TGTGCCAGTAGCCCACGAGGGTTGAACTCCTATAATTCACCCCTCCACTTT,CASSPRGLNSYNSPLHF
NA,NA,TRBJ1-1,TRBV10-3,TGTGCCATCAGTAATACAGGGATGAACACTGAAGCTTTCTTT,CAISNTGMNTEAFF
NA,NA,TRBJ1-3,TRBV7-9,TGTGCCAGCAGCTTAGCCCCCGGAGCCTCTGGAAACACCATATATTTT,CASSLAPGASGNTIYF
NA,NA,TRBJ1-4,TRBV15,TGTGCCACCAGCAGAGTGACAGCTAATGAAAAACTGTTTTTT,CATSRVTANEKLFF
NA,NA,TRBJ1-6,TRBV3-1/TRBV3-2,TGTGCCAGCAGCCAAGCCACATCTTATTCACCCCTCCACTTT,CASSQATSYSPLHF
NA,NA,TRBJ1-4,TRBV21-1,TGTGCCAGCAGCAAAGTGTCGGAGGGGGACTTTAGAATTAGGAAACTGTTTTTT,CASSKVSEGDFRIRKLFF
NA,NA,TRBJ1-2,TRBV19,TGTGCCAGTAGTATTAGACAGAACTATGGCTACACCTTC,CASSIRQNYGYTF
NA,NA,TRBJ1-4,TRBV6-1,TGTGCCAGCACCCTGGGGGTGTTTGAAAAACTGTTTTTT,CASTLGVFEKLFF
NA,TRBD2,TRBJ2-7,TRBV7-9,TGTGCCAGCAGCTCGGGACTACTTAATTACGAGCAGTACTTC,CASSSGLLNYEQYF
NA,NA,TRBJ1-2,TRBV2,TGTGCCAGCAAAGTCCTAGGGGACGGGGGCTACACCTTC,CASKVLGDGGYTF
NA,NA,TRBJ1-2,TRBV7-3,TGTGCCAGCAGCTTAACCCCTAACCGGGGCTACACCTTC,CASSLTPNRGYTF
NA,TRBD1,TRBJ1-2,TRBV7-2,TGTGCCAGCAGCTTAAGGACAGGGCCTAACTATGGCTACACCTTC,CASSLRTGPNYGYTF
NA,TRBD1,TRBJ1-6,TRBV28,TGTGCCAGCAGGACTTGGACAGGGGGTTCACCCCTCCACTTT,CASRTWTGGSPLHF
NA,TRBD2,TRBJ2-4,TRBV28,TGTGCCAGCAGTTCTGGGACTAGCGGGCTAGCCAAAAACATTCAGTACTTC,CASSSGTSGLAKNIQYF
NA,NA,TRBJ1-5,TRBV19,TGTGCCAGTAGTGTGGGACTTGGGCAGCCCCAGCATTTT,CASSVGLGQPQHF
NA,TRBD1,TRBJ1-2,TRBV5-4,TGTGCCAGCAGCTCGGGACAGGGGGCGGAGGGCTACACCTTC,CASSSGQGAEGYTF
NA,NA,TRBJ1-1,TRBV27,TGTGCCAGCAGCTCGGACAGCATGAACACTGAAGCTTTCTTT,CASSSDSMNTEAFF
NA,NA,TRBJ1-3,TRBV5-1,TGCGCCAGCAGCTTACAGGGCCCGTATTTCCTCTCTGGAAACACCATATATTTT,CASSLQGPYFLSGNTIYF
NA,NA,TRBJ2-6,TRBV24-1,TGTGCCACCAGTGATCAAGGGGGCTCTGGGGCCAACGTCCTGACTTTC,CATSDQGGSGANVLTF
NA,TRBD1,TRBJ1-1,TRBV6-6,TGTGCCAGCAGTCAGATGGGACAGAAGAACACTGAAGCTTTCTTT,CASSQMGQKNTEAFF
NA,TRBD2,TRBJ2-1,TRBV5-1,TGCGCCAGCAGCCTGGGACTAGCTTCCTACAATGAGCAGTTCTTC,CASSLGLASYNEQFF
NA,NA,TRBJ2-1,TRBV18,TGTGCCAGCTCCACCTCGGGTTACAATGAGCAGTTCTTC,CASSTSGYNEQFF
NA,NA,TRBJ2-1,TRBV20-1,TGCAGTGCCTCCCTCAATGAGCAGTTCTTC,CSASLNEQFF
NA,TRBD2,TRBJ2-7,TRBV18,TGTGCCAGCTCACCACCCGGGACTAGCGGACGTGTGGAGCAGTACTTC,CASSPPGTSGRVEQYF
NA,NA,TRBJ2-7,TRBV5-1,TGCGCCAGCAGCTTGAGCCGTGGGGGTCCCTACGAGCAGTACTTC,CASSLSRGGPYEQYF
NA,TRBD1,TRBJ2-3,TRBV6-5,TGTGCCAGCAGTCGGACAGGGAGGAGAACAGATACGCAGTATTTT,CASSRTGRRTDTQYF
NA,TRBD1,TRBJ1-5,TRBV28,TGTGCCAGCAGCCCCGGGACAGGGCCTCAGCCCCAGCATTTT,CASSPGTGPQPQHF
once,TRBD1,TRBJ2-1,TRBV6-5,TGTGCCAGCAGCTCCGGGACAGATCTCAATGAGCAGTTCTTC,CASSSGTDLNEQFF
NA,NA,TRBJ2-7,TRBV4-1,TGCGCCAGCAGCCAAGTACTAGACAGCCACTCAAGAATCTACGAGCAGTACTTC,CASSQVLDSHSRIYEQYF
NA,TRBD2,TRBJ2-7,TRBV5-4,TGTGCCAGCAGCGTAGGACTAGCGGGGGGCGCCTACGAGCAGTACTTC,CASSVGLAGGAYEQYF
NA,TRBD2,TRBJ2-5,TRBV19,TGTGCCAGTAGTGCGCGGGGGGCCCAAGAGACCCAGTACTTC,CASSARGAQETQYF